The sequence of this T cell receptor beta chain was determined in a study of response to subunit inactivated influenza vaccine. The study's findings and limits: Authors suggested seasonal influenza vaccinations each recruit few new T cells.

Turning to this clonotype: Its antigen remains unidentified.

The V gene lost 1 base and the J gene lost 1 base, with 17 bases spanning the gap. The CDR3 sequence is 16 residues long. From germline, CDR1 is DFQATT and CDR2 SNEGSKA (reference sequence). Each CDR3 protein is one row after TCRdb ran MiXCR on the RT-PCR reads. This sample carries a few hundred thousand distinct CDR3 sequences, approximately 14% of them seen once, and the ten largest clones take around 10%. The clonotype originates from a man between 45 and 60 years old who received an inactivated influenza vaccine. The gene calls are TRBV20-1 and TRBJ2-7, with D tentatively TRBD1 (5 bases). The specimen comprised PBMCs from blood, sampled 11 to 12 days after vaccination. CDR3 amino acids: CSARVGRSGLSYEQYF. CDR3 nucleotide sequence: TGCAGTGCTAGAGTGGGCCGGTCAGGGCTATCCTACGAGCAGTACTTC.